A selection of T cell receptor beta chains follows, all from one sample in a study of blood T cell repertoires in COVID-19. Profiled with immunoSEQ multiplex PCR; TCRdb holds only in-frame clones, not every one. The sample lists nearly 90,000 clones, roughly 88% occurring once. The sequenced material came from peripheral blood. These TCRs come from a man older than 75 with acute or convalescent COVID-19. Each CDR3 is given without its conserved first and last residue. The order of the fields is D gene, J gene, V gene, CDR3 protein. D genes are given only for firm matches.

D: NA; J: TRBJ1-6; V: TRBV10-3; CDR3: AISAGGDSPLH
D: NA; J: TRBJ1-1; V: TRBV3-1/TRBV3-2; CDR3: ASSQEGGARVTEAF
D: NA; J: TRBJ1-3; V: TRBV27; CDR3: ASSLASSGNTIY
D: TRBD2; J: TRBJ2-1; V: TRBV5-1; CDR3: ASSLTPTGGTYNEQF
D: NA; J: TRBJ1-1; V: TRBV15; CDR3: ATSRASLNTEAF
D: NA; J: TRBJ1-5; V: TRBV5-7; CDR3: ASSLAGVDSQPQH
D: NA; J: TRBJ1-2; V: TRBV29-1; CDR3: SVEEDTGT
D: NA; J: TRBJ1-1; V: TRBV7-2; CDR3: ASSPDNSVTEAF
D: NA; J: TRBJ1-1; V: TRBV7-2; CDR3: ASSFRGGNTEAF
D: NA; J: TRBJ1-1; V: TRBV10-3; CDR3: AISGGGGGDTEAF
D: TRBD1; J: TRBJ2-7; V: TRBV5-1; CDR3: ASSFATGGSWVYEQY
D: TRBD1; J: TRBJ1-1; V: TRBV20-1; CDR3: SAKETGITF
D: NA; J: TRBJ2-2; V: TRBV11-2; CDR3: ASSSGAIYTGELF
D: TRBD1; J: TRBJ1-5; V: TRBV2; CDR3: ASRYQGASNQPQH
D: TRBD1; J: TRBJ1-1; V: TRBV18; CDR3: ASSPLGQGTNTEAF
D: NA; J: TRBJ2-1; V: TRBV7-3; CDR3: ASSLTSTNEQF
D: TRBD2; J: TRBJ2-7; V: TRBV2; CDR3: ASKTSGGLTYEQY
D: NA; J: TRBJ2-7; V: TRBV28; CDR3: ASSPGGRIYEQY
D: TRBD1; J: TRBJ2-7; V: TRBV6-1; CDR3: ASSESGTGAYEQY
D: NA; J: TRBJ2-3; V: TRBV9; CDR3: ASSPGLGSDTQY
D: NA; J: TRBJ2-7; V: TRBV19; CDR3: ASSMKGGGLYEQY
D: NA; J: TRBJ2-7; V: TRBV3-1/TRBV3-2; CDR3: ASSQAVGGASYEQY
D: NA; J: TRBJ1-2; V: TRBV6-4; CDR3: ASSDGLGYGYT
D: TRBD1; J: TRBJ2-7; V: TRBV18; CDR3: ASSSGQGAFFEQY
D: TRBD2; J: TRBJ2-5; V: TRBV20-1; CDR3: RGREGETQY
D: NA; J: TRBJ2-1; V: TRBV7-3; CDR3: ASSLSVQGNNEQF
D: TRBD1; J: TRBJ2-4; V: TRBV6-5; CDR3: ASSYVMGQREY
D: TRBD1; J: TRBJ1-5; V: TRBV28; CDR3: ASSSRQGSNQPQH
D: NA; J: TRBJ1-3; V: TRBV12-5; CDR3: ASGRFGQTSGNTIY
D: TRBD1; J: TRBJ2-5; V: TRBV5-1; CDR3: ASSQQQGGKETQY
D: TRBD1; J: TRBJ2-7; V: TRBV7-3; CDR3: ASSAGTGRYEQY
D: NA; J: TRBJ1-1; V: TRBV10-1; CDR3: ASSEQGGTEAF
D: NA; J: TRBJ1-2; V: TRBV4-1; CDR3: ASSQGGGALYGYT
D: TRBD1; J: TRBJ1-5; V: TRBV16; CDR3: ASSHDRGNQPQH
D: NA; J: TRBJ1-2; V: TRBV5-1; CDR3: ASSLEPGVGYT
D: NA; J: TRBJ2-3; V: TRBV7-9; CDR3: ASRVTSTDTQY
D: NA; J: TRBJ1-1; V: TRBV21-1; CDR3: ASSKGKEDGKAF
D: TRBD1; J: TRBJ2-6; V: TRBV9; CDR3: ASSAPGTGLLSGANVLT
D: NA; J: TRBJ1-6; V: TRBV7-9; CDR3: ASTLQGTGSPLH
D: NA; J: TRBJ1-2; V: TRBV29-1; CDR3: SVDRWRETGYT
D: TRBD1; J: TRBJ2-7; V: TRBV20-1; CDR3: SGGQAYEQY
D: NA; J: TRBJ2-2; V: TRBV5-8; CDR3: ASSMVGELF
D: TRBD1; J: TRBJ1-4; V: TRBV2; CDR3: ASSRDGTGGEKLF
D: TRBD2; J: TRBJ2-5; V: TRBV5-4; CDR3: ASSWKGTSGMETQY
D: TRBD1; J: TRBJ1-2; V: TRBV3-1/TRBV3-2; CDR3: ASSQAPGTGYGYT
D: TRBD1; J: TRBJ2-4; V: TRBV27; CDR3: ASSQDRAGLAKNIQY
D: NA; J: TRBJ1-4; V: TRBV20-1; CDR3: SASIASNEKLF
D: NA; J: TRBJ1-4; V: TRBV7-9; CDR3: ASSSQRATGIATNEKLF
D: NA; J: TRBJ2-2; V: TRBV7-9; CDR3: ASRGESRTGELF
D: NA; J: TRBJ1-1; V: TRBV27; CDR3: ASSPRTSWNAEAF
D: TRBD1; J: TRBJ1-3; V: TRBV19; CDR3: ASSIEGQRLSGNTIY
D: TRBD1; J: TRBJ1-2; V: TRBV5-6; CDR3: ASSLAYRGNNYGYT
D: NA; J: TRBJ1-2; V: TRBV2; CDR3: ASTDNRGVILGGYT
D: NA; J: TRBJ1-4; V: TRBV28; CDR3: ASRFLRDTTNEKLF
D: NA; J: TRBJ1-2; V: TRBV28; CDR3: ASSLVGFYGYT
D: NA; J: TRBJ1-1; V: TRBV2; CDR3: ASRGPGGVHTEAF
D: TRBD1; J: TRBJ2-5; V: TRBV2; CDR3: ASRETGAQETQY
D: TRBD2; J: TRBJ2-1; V: TRBV6-2/TRBV6-3; CDR3: ASSPRRRLAGDLEQF
D: TRBD1; J: TRBJ1-2; V: TRBV29-1; CDR3: SVEGTGGDYGYT